This T cell receptor beta chain was sequenced during a study of blood T cells in healthy people across ages. Whole-study findings and limits: Fewer expanded clones and more diversity marked long-lived versus aged donors.

A sample-barcoded 5' primer and a J-beta primer mix were used in a second PCR of roughly 7 to 12 cycles. A template-switch adaptor that had 12 random nucleotides put a tag on each cDNA molecule. TCRdb re-analysed the 5' RACE reads in MiXCR, keeping a single row per CDR3 protein. In the table there are over 600,000 distinct CDR3 sequences, about 46% of which are singletons. As regards this clonotype: Its antigen is as yet unknown.

Germline V gives CDR1 MNHEY, CDR2 SMNVEV (reference sequence). The CDR3 contains 12 residues. J gave up 11 bases and V 3 bases, and 6 bases lay outside the gene matches. The receptor comes from a man older than 75 in good health. The sequencing input was blood. The chain joins TRBV27 to TRBJ1-2, with 7 nucleotides matching TRBD1. DNA of the CDR3: TGTGCCAGCAGTTTGATGTCAGGGGGGTACACCTTC. Amino acids: CASSLMSGGYTF.